Presented here are 17 T cell receptor beta chains from one specimen sequenced in a study of Ad26.COV2.S vaccination and SARS-CoV-2 variants. Treatment: 19 received Ad26.COV2.S at low or high dose, single or two shots; several received placebo; per-sample allocation not given. Sampling was done on day 63 after the first vaccine or placebo injection. Only in-frame clones appear in the TCRdb table, and some are missing; sequencing was by immunoSEQ multiplex PCR. The table includes about 480,000 clones, 70% to 90% detected once. Source: peripheral blood, taken in a trial of Ad26.COV2.S vaccine versus placebo. Every receptor here comes from a person between 18 and 59 years old who received the Ad26.COV2.S COVID-19 vaccine or a placebo.

The chain links TRBV30 to TRBJ2-7; a possible D gene is TRBD1 (5 bases). The CDR3 totals 11 residues. Trimming removed 7 bases from V and 3 bases from J, with 10 bases in between. Germline V lookup: CDR1 GTSNPN, CDR2 SVGIG (reference sequence). In DNA, the CDR3 is TGTGCCTACAGACAGAACTACGAGCAGTACTTC. Its protein product is CAYRQNYEQYF.

As DNA, the CDR3 is TGCAGTGCCAAGGAGCGGGACGAGCAGTACTTC. Amino acid sequence: CSAKERDEQYF. The genes are TRBV20-1 and TRBJ2-7; tentative D call: TRBD2 (6 bases). This CDR3 is built from 11 residues. Per germline, CDR1 DFQATT and CDR2 SNEGSKA (reference sequence). The V gene lost 6 bases and the J gene lost 5 bases, with 11 bases spanning the gap.

The V gene is TRBV14, the J gene TRBJ1-1; D is uncertain. The ends were cut back, 7 bases at V and 2 bases at J, with 14 bases in the middle. Germline assignment: CDR1 SGHDN and CDR2 FVKESK. There are 14 residues in the CDR3. The CDR3 reads CASNEHGRNTEAFF. CDR3 coding DNA: TGTGCCAGCAACGAACACGGCCGAAACACTGAAGCTTTCTTT.

V is TRBV7-2 and J is TRBJ1-1; 8 bases are a match to TRBD1. V trimming: 1 base; J trimming: 2 bases; junction bases outside the gene matches: 3. CDR1 SGHTA and CDR2 FQGNSA come from the germline V gene. CDR3 length equals 15 residues. The CDR3 region is CASSLVPGGNTEAFF. The DNA for the CDR3 is TGTGCCAGCAGCTTAGTTCCAGGGGGCAACACTGAAGCTTTCTTT.

The chain recombines TRBV2 with TRBJ2-7, with 8 bases lining up with TRBD2. CDR3 length equals 14 residues. Trimming took 6 bases from V and 5 from J; bases not matched to a gene: 9. Germline lookup yields CDR1 SNHLY and CDR2 FYNNEI. The CDR3 DNA is TGTGCCAGCAGGCTTAGCGGGAATAGCGACGAGCAGTACTTC. It is translated as CASRLSGNSDEQYF.

The chain combines TRBV27 with TRBJ1-1, with a possible D match to TRBD1 (5 bases). The CDR3 consists of 12 residues. V dropped 8 bases and J dropped 4 bases, with 11 bases sitting between them. From germline, CDR1 is MNHEY and CDR2 SMNVEV (reference sequence). The DNA of the CDR3 is TGTGCCAGCGCAGGGATCGGCACTGAAGCTTTCTTT. Its protein is CASAGIGTEAFF.

The J gene is TRBJ2-1, the V gene TRBV19; 8 bases are shared with TRBD2. V lost 6 bases to trimming and J lost 6 bases; unmatched junction nucleotides: 7. The CDR3 sequence is 14 residues long. Looked up from germline, CDR1 is LNHDA and CDR2 is SQIVND (reference sequence). The CDR3 protein is CASSREGLLNEQFF. For the CDR3, the DNA is TGTGCCAGTAGCCGGGAGGGCCTGCTCAATGAGCAGTTCTTC.

This clone was observed a single time. The chain is built from TRBV29-1 and TRBJ1-1, with a tentative D call TRBD1 (5 bases). Germline-derived CDR1 and CDR2 are SQVTM and ANQGSEA. The CDR3 sequence is 14 residues long. V lost 4 bases and J 0 bases, leaving 12 bases between the germline ends. The CDR3 loop reads CSVVLGLLNTEAFF. The CDR3 DNA reads TGCAGCGTTGTTCTGGGGCTGCTGAACACTGAAGCTTTCTTT.

With regard to this clone: The same CDR3 can be traced to other DNA sequences in this sample. V is TRBV28 and J is TRBJ1-6, with unresolved D. V was clipped by 5 bases and J by 7 bases, with 12 bases between them. Germline assignment: CDR1 MDHEN and CDR2 SYDVKM. The CDR3 is 14 residues long. The CDR3 region is CASSPGAGNSPLHF. The CDR3 DNA sequence: TGTGCCAGCAGTCCGGGCGCGGGGAATTCACCCCTCCACTTT. Full variable domain (missing parts from reference TRBV28 and TRBJ1-6): DVKVTQSSRYLVKRTGEKVFLECVQDMDHENMFWYRQDPGLGLRLIYFSYDVKMKEKGDIPEGYSVSREKKERFSLILESASTNQTSMYLCASSPGAGNSPLHFGNGTRLTVT.

The rearrangement links TRBV19 to TRBJ1-1; no definite D call. This CDR3 has 13 amino acids. CDR1 and CDR2 from the germline V gene are LNHDA and SQIVND (reference sequence). Trimming took off 3 bases at V and 3 bases at J, with 8 bases between the two ends. The CDR3 DNA sequence: TGTGCCAGTAGTATTCTTGAACACACTGAAGCTTTCTTT. Translation gives CASSILEHTEAFF.

The V and J genes are TRBV19 and TRBJ2-7; a possible D gene is TRBD2 (5 bases). Per the germline V gene, CDR1 is LNHDA and CDR2 is SQIVND (reference sequence). V was shortened by 5 bases and J by 5 bases, with 16 bases between the two germline ends. The CDR3 loop spans 14 amino acids. The CDR3 protein is CASSPARGPHEQYF. Here the CDR3 DNA reads TGTGCCAGTAGTCCAGCCCGCGGGCCCCACGAGCAGTACTTC.

The chain combines TRBV19 with TRBJ2-1, with 7 bases aligning to TRBD2. Germline CDR1 LNHDA, CDR2 SQIVND (reference sequence). This CDR3 spans 15 amino acids. Germline trimming cut 3 bases from V and 6 bases from J; bases unmatched to any gene: 8. The CDR3: CASSIWREYRNEQFF. The CDR3 region has the DNA TGTGCCAGTAGTATTTGGCGGGAGTATCGCAATGAGCAGTTCTTC. Filled out from reference TRBV19 and TRBJ2-1, the complete variable domain reads DGGITQSPKYLFRKEGQNVTLSCEQNLNHDAMYWYRQDPGQGLRLIYYSQIVNDFQKGDIAEGYSVSREKKESFPLTVTSAQKNPTAFYLCASSIWREYRNEQFFGPGTRLTVL.

The J gene is TRBJ2-5, the V gene TRBV5-1; unclear D gene. This CDR3 is 13 amino acids long. Germline CDR1 SGHRS, CDR2 YFSETQ. V lost 5 bases, J lost 4 bases, and 12 bases lay in between. The CDR3 loop reads CASSPQVGETQYF. The CDR3 DNA is TGCGCCAGCAGTCCTCAGGTGGGAGAGACCCAGTACTTC.

The rearrangement joins TRBV6-5 to TRBJ1-1; D unresolved. From germline, CDR1 is MNHEY and CDR2 SVGAGI. Between the trimmed V and J ends, which lost 3 bases and 6 bases, there was a span of 14 bases. The CDR3 extends over 14 amino acids. CDR3 amino acids: CASSYRGPRAEAFF. The CDR3 coding sequence is TGTGCCAGCAGTTATCGCGGGCCCCGGGCTGAAGCTTTCTTT.

The rearrangement joins TRBV7-9 to TRBJ1-2; no clear D. In germline, CDR1 is SEHNR, CDR2 FQNEAQ (reference sequence). V lost 2 bases to trimming and J lost 6 bases, with 10 bases between them. This CDR3 spans 13 amino acids. The CDR3 is CASSLIRANGYTF. CDR3 bases: TGTGCCAGCAGCTTAATCCGGGCTAATGGCTACACCTTC.

The rearrangement uses TRBV11-2 and TRBJ1-4; D perhaps matches TRBD1 (5 bases). CDR3 length: 19 amino acids. Per germline, CDR1 SGHAT and CDR2 FQNNGV. Trimming took off 5 bases at V and 1 base at J, with 23 bases between the two ends. The CDR3 sequence: CASSPGGTGLRGTNEKLFF. CDR3 DNA: TGTGCCAGCAGCCCGGGGGGTACAGGCCTCCGTGGAACTAATGAAAAACTGTTTTTT.

The chain combines TRBV27 with TRBJ2-2; the D is unclear. The CDR3 length is 14 residues. The V gene's germline CDR1 is MNHEY and CDR2 SMNVEV (reference sequence). The germline V and J ends were trimmed by 6 bases and 4 bases, with 12 bases remaining between them. The CDR3: CASRGFSGTGELFF. As DNA, the CDR3 is TGTGCCAGCAGGGGGTTTTCGGGCACCGGGGAGCTGTTTTTT.